This T cell receptor beta chain was profiled in a study of blood T cell repertoires in COVID-19. Study-level information: Samples of COVID-19 (acute and convalescent) were obtained from the United States, Italy and Spain. T cells, B-cell-depleted T cells, or PBMCs provided the cDNA or gDNA that served as material.

Per the germline V gene, CDR1 is SGHRS and CDR2 is YFSETQ. The CDR3 length is 15 residues. Between the trimmed V and J ends, which lost 4 bases and 4 bases, there was a span of 17 bases. Seattle researchers signed up patients amid active infection and tracked them longitudinally. Per the original methods: The authors estimated nucleated cell counts from reference gene primer amplification. The assay was immunoSEQ multiplex PCR, and TCRdb's table has in-frame clones only and misses some. From that table come the V and J calls and clone size; the DNA was used to work out D and trimming. The profile shows some 150,000 clones, 83% of them singletons.

The chain is built from TRBV5-1 and TRBJ2-5; TRBD1 might be the D (6 bases). Sequenced material: peripheral blood. This receptor was taken from an older woman with COVID-19, enrolled during active disease. CDR3 in DNA: TGCGCCAGCAGCCCGGTAGGGGGATTTGGAGAGACCCAGTACTTC. Its protein product is CASSPVGGFGETQYF.